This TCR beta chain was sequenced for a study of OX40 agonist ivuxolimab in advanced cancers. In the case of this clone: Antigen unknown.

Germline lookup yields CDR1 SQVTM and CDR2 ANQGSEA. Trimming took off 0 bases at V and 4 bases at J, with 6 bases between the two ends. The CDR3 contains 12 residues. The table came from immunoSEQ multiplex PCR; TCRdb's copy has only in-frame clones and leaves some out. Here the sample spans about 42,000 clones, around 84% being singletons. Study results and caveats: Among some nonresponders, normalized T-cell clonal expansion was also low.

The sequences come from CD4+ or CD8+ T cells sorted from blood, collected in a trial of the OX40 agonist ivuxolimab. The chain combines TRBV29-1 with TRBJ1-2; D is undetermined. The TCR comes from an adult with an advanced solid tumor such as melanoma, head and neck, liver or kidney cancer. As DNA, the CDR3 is TGCAGCGTTGAAGAGGGTCCCTATGGCTACACCTTC. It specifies CSVEEGPYGYTF.